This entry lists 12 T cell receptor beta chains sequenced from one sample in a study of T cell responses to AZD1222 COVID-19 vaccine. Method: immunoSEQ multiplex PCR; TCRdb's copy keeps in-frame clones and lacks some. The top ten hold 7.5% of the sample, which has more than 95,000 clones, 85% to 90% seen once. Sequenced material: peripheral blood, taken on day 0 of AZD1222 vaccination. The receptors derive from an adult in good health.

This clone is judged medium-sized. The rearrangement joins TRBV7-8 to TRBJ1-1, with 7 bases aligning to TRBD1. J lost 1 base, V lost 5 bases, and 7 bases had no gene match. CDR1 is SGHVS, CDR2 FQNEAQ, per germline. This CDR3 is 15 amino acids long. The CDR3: CASSLYRTGNTEAFF. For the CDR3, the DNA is TGTGCCAGCAGCCTGTACCGGACAGGGAACACTGAAGCTTTCTTT.

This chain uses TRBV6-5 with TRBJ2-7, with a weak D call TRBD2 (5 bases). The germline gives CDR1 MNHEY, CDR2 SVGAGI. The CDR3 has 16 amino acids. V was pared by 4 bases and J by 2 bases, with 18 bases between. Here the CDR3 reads CASSSPGSGATYEQYF. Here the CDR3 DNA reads TGTGCCAGCAGTTCTCCCGGCAGCGGAGCCACCTACGAGCAGTACTTC.

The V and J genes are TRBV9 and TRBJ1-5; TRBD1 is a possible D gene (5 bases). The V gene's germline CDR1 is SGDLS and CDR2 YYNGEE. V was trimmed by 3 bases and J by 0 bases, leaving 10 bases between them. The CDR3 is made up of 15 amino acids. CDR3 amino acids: CASSGGTDSNQPQHF. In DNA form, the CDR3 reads TGTGCCAGCAGCGGGGGGACGGATAGCAATCAGCCCCAGCATTTT. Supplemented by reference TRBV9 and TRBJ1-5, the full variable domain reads DSGVTQTPKHLITATGQRVTLRCSPRSGDLSVYWYQQSLDQGLQFLIQYYNGEERAKGNILERFSAQQFPDLHSELNLSSLELGDSALYFCASSGGTDSNQPQHFGDGTRLSIL.

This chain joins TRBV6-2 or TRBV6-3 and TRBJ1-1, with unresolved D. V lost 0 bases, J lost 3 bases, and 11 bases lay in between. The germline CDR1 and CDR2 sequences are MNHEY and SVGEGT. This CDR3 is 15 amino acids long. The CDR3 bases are TGTGCCAGCAGTTACTCGAGGACGGACTACACTGAAGCTTTCTTT. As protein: CASSYSRTDYTEAFF.

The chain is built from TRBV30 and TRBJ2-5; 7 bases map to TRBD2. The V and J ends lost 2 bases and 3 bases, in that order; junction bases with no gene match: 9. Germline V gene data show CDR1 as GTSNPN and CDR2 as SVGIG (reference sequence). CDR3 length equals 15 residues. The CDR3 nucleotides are TGTGCCTGGAGTCCCTACCCGGCGGGAGAAGAGACCCAGTACTTC. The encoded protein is CAWSPYPAGEETQYF. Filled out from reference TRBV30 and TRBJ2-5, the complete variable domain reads SQTIHQWPATLVQPVGSPLSLECTVEGTSNPNLYWYRQAAGRGLQLLFYSVGIGQISSEVPQNLSASRPQDRQFILSSKKLLLSDSGFYLCAWSPYPAGEETQYFGPGTRLLVL.

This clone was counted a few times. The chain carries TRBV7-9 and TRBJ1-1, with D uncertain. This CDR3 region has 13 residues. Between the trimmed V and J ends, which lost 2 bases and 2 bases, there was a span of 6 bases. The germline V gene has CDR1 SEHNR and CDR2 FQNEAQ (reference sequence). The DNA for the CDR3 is TGTGCCAGCAGCTTACTGGCTAACACTGAAGCTTTCTTT. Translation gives CASSLLANTEAFF. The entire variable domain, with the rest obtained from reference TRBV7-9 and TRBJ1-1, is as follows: DTGVSQNPRHKITKRGQNVTFRCDPISEHNRLYWYRQTLGQGPEFLTYFQNEAQLEKSRLLSDRFSAERPKGSFSTLEIQRTEQGDSAMYLCASSLLANTEAFFGQGTRLTVV.

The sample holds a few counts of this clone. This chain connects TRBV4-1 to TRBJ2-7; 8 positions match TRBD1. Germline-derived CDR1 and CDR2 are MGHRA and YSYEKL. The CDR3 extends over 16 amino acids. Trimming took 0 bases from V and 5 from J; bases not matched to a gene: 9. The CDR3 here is CASSQEKGQGRDEQYF. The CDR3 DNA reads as TGCGCCAGCAGCCAAGAGAAAGGACAGGGCAGGGACGAGCAGTACTTC.

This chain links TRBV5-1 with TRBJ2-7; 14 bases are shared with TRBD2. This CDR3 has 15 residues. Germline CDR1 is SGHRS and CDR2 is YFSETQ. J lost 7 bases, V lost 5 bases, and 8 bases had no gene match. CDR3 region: CASSQTSGGAGEQYF. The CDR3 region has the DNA TGCGCCAGCAGTCAGACTAGCGGGGGGGCCGGGGAGCAGTACTTC.

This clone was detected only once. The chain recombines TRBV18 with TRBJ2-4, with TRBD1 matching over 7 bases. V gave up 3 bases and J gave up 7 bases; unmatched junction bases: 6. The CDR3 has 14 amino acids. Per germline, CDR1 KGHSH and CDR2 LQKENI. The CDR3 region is CASSPTGWLNIQYF. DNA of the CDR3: TGTGCCAGCTCACCGACAGGGTGGTTGAACATTCAGTACTTC.

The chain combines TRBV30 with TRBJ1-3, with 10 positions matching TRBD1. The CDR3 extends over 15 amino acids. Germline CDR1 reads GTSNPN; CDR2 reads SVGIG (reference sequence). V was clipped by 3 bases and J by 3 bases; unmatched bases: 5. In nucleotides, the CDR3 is TGTGCCTGGAGGCCGGGACAGGGGTTTGGAAACACCATATATTTT. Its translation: CAWRPGQGFGNTIYF.

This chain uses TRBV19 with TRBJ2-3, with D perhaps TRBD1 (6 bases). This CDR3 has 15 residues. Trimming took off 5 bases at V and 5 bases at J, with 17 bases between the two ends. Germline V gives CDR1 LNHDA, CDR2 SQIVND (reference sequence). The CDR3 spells CASSPDTRGGDTQYF. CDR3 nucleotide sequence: TGTGCCAGTAGTCCAGACACCAGAGGGGGAGATACGCAGTATTTT.

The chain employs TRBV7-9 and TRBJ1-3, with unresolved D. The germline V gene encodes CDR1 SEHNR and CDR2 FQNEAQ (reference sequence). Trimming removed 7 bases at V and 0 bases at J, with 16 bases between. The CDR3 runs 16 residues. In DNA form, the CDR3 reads TGTGCCAGCACCCGGACGGACTATAACTCTGGAAACACCATATATTTT. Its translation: CASTRTDYNSGNTIYF.